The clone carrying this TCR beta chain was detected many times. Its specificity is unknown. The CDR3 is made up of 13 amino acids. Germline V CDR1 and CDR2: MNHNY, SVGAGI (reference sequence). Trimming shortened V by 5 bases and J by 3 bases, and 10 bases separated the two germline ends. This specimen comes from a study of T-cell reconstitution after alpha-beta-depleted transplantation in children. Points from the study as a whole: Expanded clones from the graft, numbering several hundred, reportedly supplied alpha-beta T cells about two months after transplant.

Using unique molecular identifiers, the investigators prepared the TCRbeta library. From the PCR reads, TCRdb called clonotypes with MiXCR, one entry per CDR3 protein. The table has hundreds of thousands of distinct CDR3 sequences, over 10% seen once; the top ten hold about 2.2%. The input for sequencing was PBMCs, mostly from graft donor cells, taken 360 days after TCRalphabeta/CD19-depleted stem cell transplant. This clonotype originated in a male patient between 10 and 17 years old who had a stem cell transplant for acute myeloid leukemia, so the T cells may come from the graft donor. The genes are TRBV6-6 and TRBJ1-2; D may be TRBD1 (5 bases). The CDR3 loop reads CASSPQGDYGYTF. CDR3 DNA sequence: TGTGCCAGCAGTCCTCAGGGTGACTATGGCTACACCTTC.